This T cell receptor (beta chain) comes out of a study of blood T cell repertoires in COVID-19. The wider study: COVID-19 samples from acute and convalescent phases originated in the United States, Italy and Spain.

Germline V gene sequence: CDR1 SGHRS, CDR2 YFSETQ. CDR3 length: 17 amino acids. V was pared by 0 bases and J by 0 bases, with 8 bases of the junction left unmatched. This clone was found once. Profiled with immunoSEQ multiplex PCR; TCRdb holds only in-frame clones, not every one. The table includes roughly 65,000 clones, about 92% detected once. The sequenced sample consisted of peripheral blood. The clonotype comes from a man aged 60-69 years with acute or convalescent COVID-19. The chain combines TRBV5-1 with TRBJ2-5; 7 bases are a match to TRBD2. The CDR3 nucleotides are TGCGCCAGCAGCTTGGGCAGCGGGACGGAGTACCAAGAGACCCAGTACTTC. It codes for CASSLGSGTEYQETQYF.